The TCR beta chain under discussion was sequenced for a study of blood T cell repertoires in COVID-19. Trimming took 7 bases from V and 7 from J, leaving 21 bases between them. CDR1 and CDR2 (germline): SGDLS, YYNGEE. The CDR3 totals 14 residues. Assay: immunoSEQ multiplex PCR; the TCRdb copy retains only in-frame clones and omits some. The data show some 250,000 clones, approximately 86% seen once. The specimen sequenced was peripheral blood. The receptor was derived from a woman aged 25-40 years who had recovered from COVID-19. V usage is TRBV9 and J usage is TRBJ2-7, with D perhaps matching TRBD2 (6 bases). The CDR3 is CASPFGLAKEEQYF. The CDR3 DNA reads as TGTGCCAGCCCCTTTGGGCTAGCGAAGGAAGAGCAGTACTTC.